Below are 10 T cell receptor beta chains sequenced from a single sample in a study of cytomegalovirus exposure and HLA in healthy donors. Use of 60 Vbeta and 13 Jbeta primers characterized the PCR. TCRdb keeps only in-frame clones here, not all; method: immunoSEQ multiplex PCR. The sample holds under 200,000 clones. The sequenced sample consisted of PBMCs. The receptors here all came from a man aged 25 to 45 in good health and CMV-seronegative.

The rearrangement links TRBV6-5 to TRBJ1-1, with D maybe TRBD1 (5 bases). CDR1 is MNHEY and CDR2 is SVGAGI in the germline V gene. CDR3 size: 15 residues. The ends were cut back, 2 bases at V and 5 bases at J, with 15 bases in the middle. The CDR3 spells CASSYLGGWDTEAFF. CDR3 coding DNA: TGTGCCAGCAGTTACCTGGGGGGATGGGATACTGAAGCTTTCTTT.

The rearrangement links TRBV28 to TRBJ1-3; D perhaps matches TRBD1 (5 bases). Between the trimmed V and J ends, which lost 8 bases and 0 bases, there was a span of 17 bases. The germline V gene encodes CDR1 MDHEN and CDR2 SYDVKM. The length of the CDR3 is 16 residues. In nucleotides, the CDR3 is TGTGCCAGCGGCCTTATCGGGCAGGGCTCTGGAAACACCATATATTTT. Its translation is CASGLIGQGSGNTIYF. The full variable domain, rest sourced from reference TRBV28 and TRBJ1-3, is DVKVTQSSRYLVKRTGEKVFLECVQDMDHENMFWYRQDPGLGLRLIYFSYDVKMKEKGDIPEGYSVSREKKERFSLILESASTNQTSMYLCASGLIGQGSGNTIYFGEGSWLTVV.

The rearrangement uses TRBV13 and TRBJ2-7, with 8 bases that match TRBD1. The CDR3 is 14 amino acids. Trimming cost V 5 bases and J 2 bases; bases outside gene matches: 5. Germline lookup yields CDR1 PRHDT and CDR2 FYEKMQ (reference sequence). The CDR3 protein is CASSPGTGTYEQYF. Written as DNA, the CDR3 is TGTGCCAGCAGCCCTGGGACAGGTACCTACGAGCAGTACTTC.

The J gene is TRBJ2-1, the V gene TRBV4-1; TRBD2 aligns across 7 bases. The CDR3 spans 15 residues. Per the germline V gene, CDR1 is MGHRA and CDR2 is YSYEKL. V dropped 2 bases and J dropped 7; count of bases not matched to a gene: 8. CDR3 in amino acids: CASSQRRGRGNEQFF. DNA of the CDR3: TGCGCCAGCAGCCAACGACGCGGGAGAGGTAATGAGCAGTTCTTC.

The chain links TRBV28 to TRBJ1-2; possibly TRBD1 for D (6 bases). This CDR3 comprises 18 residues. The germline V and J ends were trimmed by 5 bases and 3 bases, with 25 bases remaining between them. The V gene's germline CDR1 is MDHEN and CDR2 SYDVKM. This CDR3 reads CASSQNRDTLISHYGYTF. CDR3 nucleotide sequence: TGTGCCAGCAGTCAAAACAGGGACACACTTATTTCACACTATGGCTACACCTTC.

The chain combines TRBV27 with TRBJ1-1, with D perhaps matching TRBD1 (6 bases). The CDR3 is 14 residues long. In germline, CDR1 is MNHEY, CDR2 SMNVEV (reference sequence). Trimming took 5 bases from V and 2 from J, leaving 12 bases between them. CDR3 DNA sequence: TGTGCCAGCAGTATGGGACACCAAAACACTGAAGCTTTCTTT. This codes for CASSMGHQNTEAFF.

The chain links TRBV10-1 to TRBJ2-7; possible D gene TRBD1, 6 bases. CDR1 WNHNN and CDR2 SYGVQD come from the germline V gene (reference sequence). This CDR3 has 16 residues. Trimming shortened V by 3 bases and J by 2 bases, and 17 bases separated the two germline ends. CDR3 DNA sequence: TGCGCCAGCAGTGATGCGACAGGCGTGGGGCCCTACGAGCAGTACTTC. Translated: CASSDATGVGPYEQYF.

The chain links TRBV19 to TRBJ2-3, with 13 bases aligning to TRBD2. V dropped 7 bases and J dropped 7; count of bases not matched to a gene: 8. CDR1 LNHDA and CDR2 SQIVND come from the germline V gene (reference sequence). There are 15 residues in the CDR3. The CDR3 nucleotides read TGTGCCAGTACCAGACTAGCGGGAGGAGAGAATACGCAGTATTTT. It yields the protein CASTRLAGGENTQYF.

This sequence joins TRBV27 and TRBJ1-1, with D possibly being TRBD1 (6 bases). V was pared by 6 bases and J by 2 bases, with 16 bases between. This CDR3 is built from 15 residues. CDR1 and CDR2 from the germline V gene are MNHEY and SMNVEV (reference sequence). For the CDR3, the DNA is TGTGCCAGCAGCCCTATCGGGACACAAAACACTGAAGCTTTCTTT. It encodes CASSPIGTQNTEAFF.

The DNA of the CDR3 is TGTGCCATCAGTGGGGCTAGCGGGAGCAGAAGCGAGCAGTACTTC. Translated, it gives CAISGASGSRSEQYF. This sequence joins TRBV10-3 and TRBJ2-7; 10 bases match TRBD2. The CDR3 loop spans 15 amino acids. Unmatched junction bases numbered 9, after V lost 4 bases and J lost 6 bases. In germline, CDR1 is ENHRY, CDR2 SYGVKD.